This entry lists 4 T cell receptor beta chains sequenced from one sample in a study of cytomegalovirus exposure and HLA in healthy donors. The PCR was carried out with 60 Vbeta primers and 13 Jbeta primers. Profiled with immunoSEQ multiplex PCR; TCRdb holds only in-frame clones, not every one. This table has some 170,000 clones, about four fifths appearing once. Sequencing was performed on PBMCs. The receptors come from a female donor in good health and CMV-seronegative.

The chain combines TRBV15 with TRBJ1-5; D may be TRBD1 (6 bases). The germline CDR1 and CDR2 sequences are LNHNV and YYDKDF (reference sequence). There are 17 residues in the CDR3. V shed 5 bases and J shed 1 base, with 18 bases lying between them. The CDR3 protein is CATSRGGRAKSNQPQHF. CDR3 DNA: TGTGCCACCAGCCGGGGGGGCAGGGCTAAGAGCAATCAGCCCCAGCATTTT.

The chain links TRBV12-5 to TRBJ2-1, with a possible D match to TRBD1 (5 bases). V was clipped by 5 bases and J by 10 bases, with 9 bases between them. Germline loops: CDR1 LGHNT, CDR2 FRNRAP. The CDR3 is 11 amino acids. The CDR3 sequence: CASGGAGEQFF. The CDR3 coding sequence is TGTGCTAGTGGTGGGGCCGGAGAGCAGTTCTTC.

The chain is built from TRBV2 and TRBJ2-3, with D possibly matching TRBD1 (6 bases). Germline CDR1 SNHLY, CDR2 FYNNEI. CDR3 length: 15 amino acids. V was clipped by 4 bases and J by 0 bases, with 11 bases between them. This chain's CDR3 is CASSGTASSTDTQYF. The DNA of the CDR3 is TGTGCCAGCAGTGGGACAGCTTCTAGCACAGATACGCAGTATTTT. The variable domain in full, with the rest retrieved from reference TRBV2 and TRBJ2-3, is EPEVTQTPSHQVTQMGQEVILRCVPISNHLYFYWYRQILGQKVEFLVSFYNNEISEKSEIFDDQFSVERPDGSNFTLKIRSTKLEDSAMYFCASSGTASSTDTQYFGPGTRLTVL.

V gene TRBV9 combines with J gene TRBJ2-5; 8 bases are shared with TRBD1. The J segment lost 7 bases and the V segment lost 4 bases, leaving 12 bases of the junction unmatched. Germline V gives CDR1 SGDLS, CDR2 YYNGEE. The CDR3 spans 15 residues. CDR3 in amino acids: CASSPRTGFEATQYF. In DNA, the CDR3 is TGTGCCAGCAGCCCCCGGACAGGGTTCGAGGCGACCCAGTACTTC.